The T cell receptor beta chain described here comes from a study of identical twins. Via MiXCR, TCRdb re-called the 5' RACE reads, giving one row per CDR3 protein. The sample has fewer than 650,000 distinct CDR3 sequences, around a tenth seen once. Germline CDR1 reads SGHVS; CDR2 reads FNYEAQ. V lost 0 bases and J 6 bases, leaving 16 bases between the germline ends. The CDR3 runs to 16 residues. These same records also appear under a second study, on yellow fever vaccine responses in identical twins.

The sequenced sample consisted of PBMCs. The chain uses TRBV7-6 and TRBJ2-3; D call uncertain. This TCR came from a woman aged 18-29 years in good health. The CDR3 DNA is TGTGCCAGCAGCTTAGCTCTTCCGGAGATGCAGGATACGCAGTATTTT. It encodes CASSLALPEMQDTQYF.